This T cell receptor beta chain was profiled in a study of T cells in Graves' hyperthyroidism and ophthalmopathy. Findings and limits, study-wide: Most thyroid clonotypes expanded above 0.001 appeared in blood too.

This clonotype was seen at least ten times. What it binds is not known. The V gene's germline CDR1 is SGHVS and CDR2 FNYEAQ. V lost 5 bases to trimming and J lost 1 base; unmatched junction nucleotides: 9. The CDR3 is 17 amino acids. TCR beta CDR3 region amplification was performed from RNA transcripts. First-round RT-PCR of the TCR CDR3 relied on the HTBI primer set. TCRdb reprocessed the multiplex PCR reads via MiXCR and lists one record per CDR3 protein. Of some 380,000 distinct CDR3 sequences in the sample, 13% are singletons; the top ten hold around 21%. Lactation, pregnancy, other autoimmune disease or uncontrolled infection excluded patients. Diagnoses rested on clinical symptoms, serum thyroxine and TRAb, thyroid ultrasound and orbital computed tomography. The PBMCs were sourced from fresh peripheral blood (about 9.6 ml).

Material for sequencing was blood. The chain has TRBV7-6 and TRBJ2-7, with 12 bases lining up with TRBD2. The receptor's source is a man aged 30 to 39 with Graves' hyperthyroidism that later progressed to Graves' ophthalmopathy. CDR3 amino acids: CASSPNLGLAGSYEQYF. In nucleotides, the CDR3 is TGTGCCAGCAGCCCGAACCTTGGACTAGCGGGGTCCTACGAGCAGTACTTC.